These T cell receptor beta chains were read from a single sample in a study of human T cells and chemical hapten exposure. From the RACE reads, TCRdb called clonotypes with MiXCR, one entry per CDR3 protein. The table has some 350,000 distinct CDR3 sequences, around 6% seen once. The specimen comprised whole blood, sampled in connection with sensitization to the hapten diphenylcyclopropenone (DPC). The receptors stem from a woman aged 18-30 years with alopecia areata. Some clones in this sample may be carry-over from other donors' samples. The CDR3 runs from the conserved cysteine through the conserved F or W. Fields, in order: clone size, V gene, D gene, J gene, CDR3 length, CDR3 protein, CDR3 DNA. A D gene is named only where the DNA matches it firmly. Not every row has a clone size; where given, it reads once, few, many or a size class.

>NA|TRBV27|NA|TRBJ2-3|15
CASSFLGGGTDTQYF
TGTGCCAGCAGTTTTTTGGGCGGGGGCACAGATACGCAGTATTTT
>NA|TRBV2|TRBD2|TRBJ2-1|18
CASTRTSGGEVSYNEQFF
TGTGCCAGCACCAGGACTAGCGGGGGGGAAGTCTCCTACAATGAGCAGTTCTTC
>NA|TRBV3-1|NA|TRBJ1-5|15
CASSQFAVAGQPQHF
TGTGCCAGCAGCCAATTTGCGGTGGCGGGGCAGCCCCAGCATTTT
>NA|TRBV6-2/TRBV6-3|NA|TRBJ2-1|13
CASSYQEKDEQFF
TGTGCCAGCAGTTACCAGGAAAAGGATGAGCAGTTCTTC
>NA|TRBV4-1|NA|TRBJ2-1|17
CASSHKRGSEVWHEQFF
TGCGCCAGCAGCCATAAGCGCGGAAGCGAGGTCTGGCATGAGCAGTTCTTC
>NA|TRBV6-6|NA|TRBJ2-2|15
CASSYTTTGSGELFF
TGTGCCAGCAGTTATACCACTACGGGCTCCGGGGAGCTGTTTTTT
>many|TRBV4-3|NA|TRBJ2-3|13
CASSQEIVDTQYF
TGCGCCAGCAGCCAAGAGATAGTAGATACGCAGTATTTT
>many|TRBV6-5|TRBD1|TRBJ2-5|15
CASSRTGPKQETQYF
TGTGCCAGCAGCAGGACAGGGCCGAAACAAGAGACCCAGTACTTC
>many|TRBV13|TRBD1|TRBJ1-6|13
CASRRDSRSPLHF
TGTGCCAGCAGGAGGGACAGTCGTTCACCCCTCCACTTT
>NA|TRBV20-1|NA|TRBJ2-1|19
CSARDAHPDSGSSYNEQFF
TGCAGTGCTAGAGATGCCCACCCAGATTCGGGGAGCTCCTACAATGAGCAGTTCTTC
>many|TRBV20-1|TRBD1|TRBJ1-1|12
CSGHRGTTEAFF
TGCAGTGGGCACAGGGGGACCACTGAAGCTTTCTTT
>many|TRBV29-1|NA|TRBJ1-1|13
CSGWETRVSEAFF
TGCAGCGGTTGGGAGACCAGGGTCTCTGAAGCTTTCTTT
>many|TRBV6-1|NA|TRBJ1-1|14
CASSEVKGDTEAFF
TGTGCCAGCAGTGAAGTCAAAGGGGACACTGAAGCTTTCTTT
>many|TRBV12-5|NA|TRBJ1-2|13
CASGTDMGYGYTF
TGTGCTAGTGGTACGGACATGGGATATGGCTACACCTTC
>few|TRBV7-2|NA|TRBJ2-1|13
CASSPGAINEQFF
TGTGCCAGCAGCCCAGGGGCGATCAATGAGCAGTTCTTC
>NA|TRBV27|NA|TRBJ1-6|13
CASSRDSSAPLHF
TGTGCCAGCAGTCGGGACTCATCAGCACCCCTCCACTTT
>NA|TRBV20-1|NA|TRBJ2-3|13
CSALLGRTDTQYF
TGCAGTGCCCTACTGGGGCGCACAGATACGCAGTATTTT
>many|TRBV29-1|TRBD1|TRBJ1-1|15
CSVERRTGVLTEAFF
TGCAGCGTTGAAAGGCGAACAGGGGTTTTAACTGAAGCTTTCTTT
>few|TRBV6-4|NA|TRBJ2-1|13
CASSEERGYEQFF
TGTGCCAGCAGTGAGGAGAGGGGGTATGAGCAGTTCTTC
>many|TRBV12-3/TRBV12-4|NA|TRBJ1-2|13
CASSLVGSYGYTF
TGTGCCAGCAGCTTAGTTGGCAGCTATGGCTACACCTTC
>few|TRBV14|NA|TRBJ2-3|12
CASSPSGNTQYF
TGTGCCAGCAGCCCCTCGGGGAATACGCAGTATTTT
>NA|TRBV5-4|NA|TRBJ2-1|13
CASSLTGVNEQFF
TGTGCCAGCAGCTTGACGGGGGTGAATGAGCAGTTCTTC
>many|TRBV6-4|NA|TRBJ1-1|13
CASSVEANTEAFF
TGTGCCAGCAGTGTCGAGGCGAACACTGAAGCTTTCTTT
>NA|TRBV7-3|NA|TRBJ2-2|13
CASRERGTGELFF
TGTGCCAGCAGAGAGCGCGGCACCGGGGAGCTGTTTTTT
>NA|TRBV9|TRBD1|TRBJ1-4|14
CASSAGQGFEKLFF
TGTGCCAGCAGCGCCGGACAGGGCTTCGAAAAACTGTTTTTT
>many|TRBV18|TRBD1|TRBJ1-1|14
CASSPGVTGDEAFF
TGTGCCAGCTCACCAGGGGTGACAGGGGATGAAGCTTTCTTT
>NA|TRBV4-3|NA|TRBJ1-1|17
CASSQDAGRVGNTEAFF
TGCGCCAGCAGCCAAGATGCGGGGCGCGTAGGGAACACTGAAGCTTTCTTT
>NA|TRBV6-6|NA|TRBJ1-2|16
CASSPPDSDANYGYTF
TGTGCCAGCAGCCCCCCGGACAGCGATGCTAACTATGGCTACACCTTC
>many|TRBV7-2|NA|TRBJ1-1|15
CASSFRGQGNTEAFF
TGTGCCAGCAGCTTCAGGGGTCAGGGAAACACTGAAGCTTTCTTT
>many|TRBV20-1|NA|TRBJ1-1|13
CSARESRNTEAFF
TGCAGTGCACGGGAATCCCGGAACACTGAAGCTTTCTTT
>many|TRBV6-5|TRBD2|TRBJ2-5|16
CASSFTSGGLQETQYF
TGTGCCAGCAGTTTCACTAGCGGGGGCCTCCAAGAGACCCAGTACTTC
>few|TRBV9|TRBD1|TRBJ1-6|16
CASSNRGGSYNSPLHF
TGTGCCAGCAGTAACAGGGGGGGCTCCTATAATTCACCCCTCCACTTT
>many|TRBV6-2/TRBV6-3|NA|TRBJ1-5|15
CASSNGGVGDQPQHF
TGTGCCAGCTCTAACGGCGGGGTGGGGGATCAGCCCCAGCATTTT
>many|TRBV6-2/TRBV6-3|NA|TRBJ1-2|13
CASSYTQDYGYTF
TGTGCCAGCAGTTACACCCAGGACTATGGCTACACCTTC
>few|TRBV20-1|TRBD2|TRBJ2-1|15
CSAGLGAGGNNEQFF
TGCAGTGCTGGACTGGGAGCGGGGGGCAACAATGAGCAGTTCTTC
>many|TRBV3-1|NA|TRBJ1-2|13
CASSQGISIGYTF
TGTGCCAGCAGCCAGGGCATCTCTATCGGCTACACCTTC
>NA|TRBV6-2/TRBV6-3|TRBD1|TRBJ1-1|12
CATDRGPDEAFF
TGTGCCACGGACAGGGGGCCTGATGAAGCTTTCTTT
>many|TRBV7-3|NA|TRBJ2-3|13
CASSADSTDTQYF
TGTGCCAGCAGCGCAGATAGCACAGATACGCAGTATTTT